This entry describes one T cell receptor (beta chain). These data come from a study of shared clonotypes between healthy human individuals. Terminally differentiated effector memory CD45RA+ cells were excluded by CCR7 positive selection of CD45RO-negative cells. After removal of 0 bases from V and 10 bases from J, the junction contained 6 bases not matched to a gene. This CDR3 has 14 residues. Germline V gene data show CDR1 as MNHEY and CDR2 as SVGAGI. Method: immunoSEQ multiplex PCR; TCRdb's copy keeps in-frame clones and lacks some. The data contain around 1,900,000 clones, 93% of them seen just once; the ten biggest clones take up more than 1.5%.

This TCR was sampled from a man between 18 and 29 years old in good health. Some clones in this sample may be carry-over from other donors' samples. The rearrangement uses TRBV6-5 and TRBJ1-1; the match to TRBD1 covers 9 bases. The specimen sequenced was naive CD8+ T cells from PBMCs. CDR3 region: CASSYSGQGLGAFF. CDR3 sequence (DNA): TGTGCCAGCAGTTACTCCGGACAGGGGTTGGGAGCTTTCTTT.